Listed here are 17 T cell receptor beta chains from one sample, sequenced in a study of early stage breast cancer tumors. TCRdb's copy holds only in-frame clones and misses some; the assay was immunoSEQ multiplex PCR. The profile covers about 29,000 clones, with almost 85% appearing a single time and about a tenth taken by the ten largest. Sequenced material: blood. The receptor source for this set is a person aged 45-65 years with breast cancer.

The chain recombines TRBV29-1 with TRBJ2-5; no reliable D call. The V end was cut by 6 bases, the J end by 0 bases, with 11 bases between. The CDR3 loop spans 13 amino acids. Germline V gives CDR1 SQVTM, CDR2 ANQGSEA. CDR3 bases: TGCAGCGTAAGTGTTACGTACCAAGAGACCCAGTACTTC. It is translated as CSVSVTYQETQYF.

The V gene is TRBV19, the J gene TRBJ1-2; the D gene is possibly TRBD1 (6 bases). V lost 7 bases to trimming and J lost 6 bases, with 15 bases between them. Germline V lookup: CDR1 LNHDA, CDR2 SQIVND (reference sequence). There are 13 residues in the CDR3. The CDR3 spells CASTPGQRDGYTF. The CDR3 DNA is TGTGCCAGTACCCCGGGACAACGTGATGGCTACACCTTC.

This clone was detected once. The chain carries TRBV19 and TRBJ2-1; TRBD1 agrees at 9 bases. The V gene's germline CDR1 is LNHDA and CDR2 SQIVND (reference sequence). The CDR3 is made up of 14 amino acids. Trimming removed 6 bases from V and 6 bases from J; junction bases left unmatched: 6. The chain's CDR3 is CASRRTGEANEQFF. CDR3 nucleotides: TGTGCCAGTAGGAGGACAGGGGAAGCCAATGAGCAGTTCTTC.

The chain has TRBV19 and TRBJ2-1; D is unclear. Germline V gives CDR1 LNHDA, CDR2 SQIVND (reference sequence). CDR3 length: 17 residues. Deletions cut 0 bases from V and 3 bases from J, with 15 bases between. CDR3 in DNA: TGTGCCAGTAGTATAGACGGATTGGGGATTCTCTACAATGAGCAGTTCTTC. Its protein product is CASSIDGLGILYNEQFF. Together with reference TRBV19 and TRBJ2-1, the CDR3 gives the full variable domain: DGGITQSPKYLFRKEGQNVTLSCEQNLNHDAMYWYRQDPGQGLRLIYYSQIVNDFQKGDIAEGYSVSREKKESFPLTVTSAQKNPTAFYLCASSIDGLGILYNEQFFGPGTRLTVL.

This sequence joins TRBV18 and TRBJ2-1, with D possibly called TRBD1 or TRBD2 (5 bases each). The CDR3 consists of 15 residues. V was trimmed by 3 bases and J by 1 base, leaving 10 bases between them. Germline V lookup: CDR1 KGHSH, CDR2 LQKENI. DNA of the CDR3: TGTGCCAGCTCACCCAGGGAGTTATCCTACAATGAGCAGTTCTTC. Amino acids: CASSPRELSYNEQFF. Full variable domain (rest looked up from reference TRBV18 and TRBJ2-1): NAGVMQNPRHLVRRRGQEARLRCSPMKGHSHVYWYRQLPEEGLKFMVYLQKENIIDESGMPKERFSAEFPKEGPSILRIQQVVRGDSAAYFCASSPRELSYNEQFFGPGTRLTVL.

The chain couples TRBV4-2 to TRBJ2-1; TRBD2 matches at 10 bases. The V gene end was trimmed by 0 bases and the J gene end by 1 base; junction bases not matched to a gene: 6. Germline V gene lookup returns CDR1 LGHNA and CDR2 YNFKEQ. CDR3 length: 18 amino acids. CDR3 DNA: TGTGCCAGCAGCCAAGATCCGCTAGCGGGAGTGTCCTACAATGAGCAGTTCTTC. Protein product: CASSQDPLAGVSYNEQFF.

V is TRBV7-6 and J is TRBJ2-7; TRBD1 aligns across 7 bases. CDR1 and CDR2 (germline): SGHVS, FNYEAQ. CDR3 length equals 17 residues. V lost 5 bases, J lost 2 bases, and 15 bases stayed unmatched. The CDR3 bases are TGTGCCAGCAGCCCGCACCTACAGGGGTGGTTGACCTACGAGCAGTACTTC. Its protein product is CASSPHLQGWLTYEQYF.

This clone occurred a few times. V is TRBV6-4 and J is TRBJ2-2; D not resolved. Between the trimmed V and J ends, which lost 5 bases and 5 bases, there was a span of 15 bases. Germline CDR1 reads MRHNA; CDR2 reads SNTAGT. The CDR3 is 15 residues long. The CDR3 sequence is CASSPRSEFTGELFF. Written as DNA, the CDR3 is TGTGCCAGCAGTCCCCGTAGTGAATTTACCGGGGAGCTGTTTTTT.

In DNA form, the CDR3 reads TGCGCCAGCAGCTTGTCGGGTACGGAGCCCCAGCATTTT. Amino acid sequence: CASSLSGTEPQHF. V usage is TRBV5-1 and J usage is TRBJ1-5; D not resolved. V lost 1 base to trimming and J lost 8 bases, with 10 bases between them. Germline lookup yields CDR1 SGHRS and CDR2 YFSETQ. CDR3 length equals 13 residues.

V usage is TRBV7-2 and J usage is TRBJ2-1, with D perhaps matching TRBD2 (6 bases). There are 13 residues in the CDR3. Germline-derived CDR1 and CDR2 are SGHTA and FQGNSA. The V end was cut by 0 bases, the J end by 10 bases, with 10 bases between. CDR3 loop: CASSLAPAGEQFF. The CDR3 region has the DNA TGTGCCAGCAGCTTAGCCCCCGCGGGGGAGCAGTTCTTC.

V gene TRBV9 combines with J gene TRBJ2-3, with D unresolved. This CDR3 comprises 15 residues. Trimming shortened V by 0 bases and J by 1 base, and 9 bases separated the two germline ends. Germline V gives CDR1 SGDLS, CDR2 YYNGEE. This chain's CDR3 is CASSVDFRRTDTQYF. The CDR3 nucleotides read TGTGCCAGCAGCGTAGATTTCAGGCGCACAGATACGCAGTATTTT.

This chain joins TRBV6-5 and TRBJ1-5; D gene uncertain. The CDR3 is 15 amino acids. The germline V and J ends were trimmed by 7 bases and 0 bases, with 13 bases remaining between them. Germline assignment: CDR1 MNHEY and CDR2 SVGAGI. CDR3 amino acids: CASNERFNSNQPQHF. CDR3 DNA sequence: TGTGCCAGCAATGAGAGGTTTAATAGCAATCAGCCCCAGCATTTT.

CDR3 amino acids: CSVGGSTGYGYTF. The CDR3, as DNA: TGCAGCGTTGGGGGGTCGACAGGCTATGGCTACACCTTC. This chain links TRBV29-1 with TRBJ1-2; D might be TRBD1 (6 bases). This CDR3 is built from 13 residues. The germline V and J ends were trimmed by 4 bases and 4 bases, with 13 bases remaining between them. Germline V gives CDR1 SQVTM, CDR2 ANQGSEA. Full variable domain (missing parts from reference TRBV29-1 and TRBJ1-2): SAVISQKPSRDICQRGTSLTIQCQVDSQVTMMFWYRQQPGQSLTLIATANQGSEATYESGFVIDKFPISRPNLTFSTLTVSNMSPEDSSIYLCSVGGSTGYGYTFGSGTRLTVV.

This rearrangement joins TRBV29-1 to TRBJ2-5, with 8 bases identical to TRBD1. The CDR3 is 12 amino acids. The junction had 9 bases not matched to a gene; V was cut back by 6 bases and J by 9 bases. The germline gives CDR1 SQVTM, CDR2 ANQGSEA. The CDR3 DNA sequence: TGCAGCGTCGGACAGGGCGTTGGGGCCCAGTACTTC. This sequence encodes CSVGQGVGAQYF. The full variable domain, rest sourced from reference TRBV29-1 and TRBJ2-5, is SAVISQKPSRDICQRGTSLTIQCQVDSQVTMMFWYRQQPGQSLTLIATANQGSEATYESGFVIDKFPISRPNLTFSTLTVSNMSPEDSSIYLCSVGQGVGAQYFGPGTRLLVL.

V usage is TRBV7-2 and J usage is TRBJ2-3, with 7 bases identical to TRBD2. The V gene's germline CDR1 is SGHTA and CDR2 FQGNSA. The CDR3 length is 13 residues. V lost 3 bases and J lost 6; bases outside the gene matches: 3. The CDR3 here is CASSLAGADTQYF. For the CDR3, the DNA is TGTGCCAGCAGCTTGGCGGGAGCGGATACGCAGTATTTT.

The CDR3 loop reads CASTSWAATNYGYTF. CDR3 in DNA: TGCGCCAGCACCTCATGGGCGGCTACTAACTATGGCTACACCTTC. The rearrangement uses TRBV10-2 and TRBJ1-2; D is uncertain. Trimming took off 7 bases at V and 0 bases at J, with 15 bases between the two ends. Per the germline V gene, CDR1 is WSHSY and CDR2 is SAAADI. The CDR3 spans 15 residues.

This clone was observed a handful of times. The rearrangement uses TRBV11-3 and TRBJ1-1, with TRBD1 as a possible D gene (6 bases). Per germline, CDR1 SGHNT and CDR2 YENEEA. V was trimmed by 6 bases and J by 6 bases, leaving 20 bases between them. The CDR3 runs to 15 residues. This CDR3 reads CASSPSTGRTAEAFF. The CDR3 nucleotides read TGTGCCAGCAGTCCTTCGACAGGCCGGACGGCTGAAGCTTTCTTT.